The TCR beta chain described here comes from a study of regulatory T cells in long-lasting Graves disease. Study details: Less than 3 months of antithyroid drugs had been taken by newly diagnosed Graves' patients. Study-level points and caveats: Results may be inaccurate due to the small sample size. Less diverse TCR repertoires were seen in persistent Graves' patients than in newly diagnosed ones. Persistent disease showed a preference for TRBV28, TRBJ1-2 and TRBJ2-5.

Time point given: newly diagnosed GD, antithyroid drugs for less than 3 months. The authors made the TCR library using RNA they extracted from PBMCs. V lost 5 bases, J lost 6 bases, and 12 bases stayed unmatched. This CDR3 has 17 residues. From germline, CDR1 is MDHEN and CDR2 SYDVKM. This clonotype has at least ten counts. Its antigen is not identified. Construction of the TCR beta libraries employed iRepertoire HTBI primers in conjunction with Arm-PCR of CDR3 regions. From the multiplex PCR reads, TCRdb called clonotypes with MiXCR, one entry per CDR3 protein. The sample yields 250,000 to 400,000 distinct CDR3 sequences, over 15% seen once.

The chain carries TRBV28 and TRBJ2-3, with 12 bases lining up with TRBD2. The sample in question was peripheral blood mononuclear cells (PBMCs), obtained at new diagnosis, from a patient treated with antithyroid drugs. This TCR came from a female donor with Graves disease. CDR3: CASSPRLAGVLGDTQYF. CDR3 sequence (DNA): TGTGCCAGCAGTCCCCGACTAGCGGGAGTACTCGGGGATACGCAGTATTTT.